Presented here are 20 T cell receptor beta chains from one specimen sequenced in a study of identical twins. TCRdb ran MiXCR on the 5' RACE reads and lists one entry per CDR3 protein. The sample records some 1,600,000 distinct CDR3 sequences, less than 35% being singletons. The specimen was cord blood. These receptors originate from a newborn girl in good health.

This chain uses TRBV5-1 with TRBJ1-1; TRBD1 matches at 9 bases. V gave up 2 bases and J gave up 4 bases; unmatched junction bases: 9. Germline V gene data show CDR1 as SGHRS and CDR2 as YFSETQ. This CDR3 spans 16 amino acids. The CDR3 bases are TGCGCCAGCAGCTTTCGGGTGGGACAGGGAGTCACTGAAGCTTTCTTT. Protein product: CASSFRVGQGVTEAFF.

CDR3 coding DNA: TGTGCCAGCAGTGAAACCCCGGGCTGGAAAGCAGCTTTCTTT. This encodes CASSETPGWKAAFF. This chain joins TRBV6-1 and TRBJ1-1; D is unclear. The CDR3 has 14 amino acids. Germline V gene data show CDR1 as MNHNS and CDR2 as SASEGT. Trimming cost V 2 bases and J 10 bases, with 17 bases left between them.

The sample holds a few counts of this clonotype. V gene TRBV4-2 combines with J gene TRBJ2-3; 7 bases align to TRBD2. This CDR3 comprises 15 residues. Per the germline V gene, CDR1 is LGHNA and CDR2 is YNFKEQ. The trim removed 4 bases at V and 2 bases at J, leaving 6 bases unmatched. The CDR3, as DNA: TGTGCCAGCAGCCGGGAACTAGCGTACACAGATACGCAGTATTTT. It yields the protein CASSRELAYTDTQYF.

This clonotype was seen a handful of times. The chain joins TRBV5-1 to TRBJ1-2, with D tentatively TRBD1 (5 bases). Looked up from germline, CDR1 is SGHRS and CDR2 is YFSETQ. The ends were cut back, 6 bases at V and 8 bases at J, with 14 bases in the middle. CDR3 length: 12 amino acids. Here the CDR3 reads CASKRIGGGYTF. The DNA of the CDR3 is TGCGCCAGCAAAAGAATCGGGGGAGGCTACACCTTC.

This clonotype was counted between two and nine times. This chain uses TRBV25-1 with TRBJ2-1; TRBD1 matches 7 bases. V was clipped by 3 bases and J by 2 bases; unmatched bases: 4. The length of the CDR3 is 15 residues. The V gene's germline CDR1 is MGHDK and CDR2 SYGVNS. In nucleotides, the CDR3 is TGTGCCAGCAGTGAGTTAGGGGGCCCCTACAATGAGCAGTTCTTC. It yields the protein CASSELGGPYNEQFF. Supplemented by reference TRBV25-1 and TRBJ2-1, the full variable domain reads EADIYQTPRYLVIGTGKKITLECSQTMGHDKMYWYQQDPGMELHLIHYSYGVNSTEKGDLSSESTVSRIRTEHFPLTLESARPSHTSQYLCASSELGGPYNEQFFGPGTRLTVL.

V usage is TRBV25-1 and J usage is TRBJ1-6; 8 bases map to TRBD1. The CDR3 is 14 residues long. Trimming at V came to 8 bases and at J to 8 bases, leaving 8 bases not matched to a gene. Germline values: CDR1 MGHDK, CDR2 SYGVNS. DNA for the CDR3: TGTGCCAGCGGACTCTCAGGGGGCGATTCACCCCTCCACTTT. This gives the protein CASGLSGGDSPLHF.

The CDR3 reads CASRIHRDWYEQYF. CDR3 nucleotides: TGTGCCAGCAGGATCCACAGGGATTGGTACGAGCAGTACTTC. This chain links TRBV12-3 or TRBV12-4 with TRBJ2-7; D might be TRBD1 (6 bases). The ends were cut back, 6 bases at V and 4 bases at J, with 16 bases in the middle. The CDR3 extends over 14 amino acids.

In regard to this clonotype: One end of the junction is discordant with germline, which a read error may explain. The rearrangement joins TRBV20-1 to TRBJ1-2; D is unclear. Germline CDR1 and CDR2: DFQATT and SNEGSKA (reference sequence). This CDR3 is built from 14 residues. CDR3 amino acids: CSRPDFGVDYGHTF. The CDR3 DNA follows: TGCAGTAGGCCAGATTTTGGGGTAGACTATGGCCACACCTTC.

V usage is TRBV28 and J usage is TRBJ1-2, with unresolved D. Germline values: CDR1 MDHEN, CDR2 SYDVKM. This CDR3 has 17 residues. Trimming took 1 base from V and 2 from J, leaving 17 bases between them. In DNA form, the CDR3 reads TGTGCCAGCAGTTTATTCCCGGAGCGCAGTCTAAACTATGGCTACACCTTC. It encodes CASSLFPERSLNYGYTF.

V gene TRBV28 combines with J gene TRBJ2-3; the D is unclear. The length of the CDR3 is 15 residues. Between the trimmed V and J ends, which lost 4 bases and 4 bases, there was a span of 15 bases. CDR1 and CDR2 (germline): MDHEN, SYDVKM. The CDR3 DNA reads TGTGCCAGCAGTTCCCCGAAAATACTCCCAGATACGCAGTATTTT. As protein: CASSSPKILPDTQYF.

This clonotype has more than one count but fewer than ten. The rearrangement links TRBV10-3 to TRBJ2-1; D is undetermined. In germline, CDR1 is ENHRY, CDR2 SYGVKD. The CDR3 contains 15 residues. V gave up 3 bases and J gave up 5 bases, with 14 bases separating them. The CDR3, as DNA: TGTGCCATCAGTGACATGGTGTTCTTTAACAATGAGCAGTTCTTC. This translates into CAISDMVFFNNEQFF.

Remarks on this clonotype: This may be a read error: a much more frequent sequence differs by one nucleotide. This chain joins TRBV6-1 and TRBJ2-7, with D uncertain. The length of the CDR3 is 13 residues. The germline gives CDR1 MNHNS, CDR2 SASEGT. The CDR3 here is CAGSDIHSYEQYF. In DNA form, the CDR3 reads TGTGCCGGCAGTGATATTCACTCCTACGAGCAGTACTTC.

This clonotype was recorded at least ten times. J is TRBJ2-1 and V is TRBV2, with D maybe TRBD2 (6 bases). V was shortened by 6 bases and J by 6 bases, with 6 bases between the two germline ends. CDR1 is SNHLY and CDR2 is FYNNEI in the germline V gene. This CDR3 region has 11 residues. The CDR3 spells CASRTSNEQFF. The CDR3 DNA is TGTGCCAGCAGGACTAGCAATGAGCAGTTCTTC.

This clonotype was detected a few times. CDR3 in DNA: TGCAGTGCTAGAGTGGGAGGGCCCAAAAACATTCAGTACTTC. Encoded protein: CSARVGGPKNIQYF. The chain recombines TRBV20-1 with TRBJ2-4; 7 nucleotides align to TRBD2. This CDR3 comprises 14 residues. In germline, CDR1 is DFQATT, CDR2 SNEGSKA (reference sequence). V lost 1 base and J lost 2; bases outside the gene matches: 2.

This chain connects TRBV7-9 to TRBJ1-4; the D is unclear. V lost 1 base to trimming and J lost 5 bases, with 11 bases between them. This CDR3 is 15 amino acids long. Per the germline V gene, CDR1 is SEHNR and CDR2 is FQNEAQ (reference sequence). CDR3 amino acids: CASSLVFQPNEKLFF. CDR3 nucleotide sequence: TGTGCCAGCAGCTTAGTTTTCCAGCCCAATGAAAAACTGTTTTTT.

The chain joins TRBV6-5 to TRBJ2-2; D possibly corresponds to TRBD2 (5 bases). The CDR3 loop spans 17 amino acids. Germline V CDR1 and CDR2: MNHEY, SVGAGI. Trimming stripped 2 bases from V and 6 bases from J, with 19 bases between. The CDR3 sequence: CASSYRVPGLRAGELFF. CDR3 bases: TGTGCCAGCAGTTACAGAGTTCCGGGCCTGAGGGCCGGGGAGCTGTTTTTT.

The table lists this clonotype with many counts. The chain uses TRBV12-3 or TRBV12-4 and TRBJ2-3, with 14 bases identical to TRBD2. The CDR3 is 18 amino acids. V lost 2 bases and J lost 2; bases outside the gene matches: 6. In DNA, the CDR3 is TGTGCCAGCAGTTTACCCAGACTAGCGGGGGGGTTCACAGATACGCAGTATTTT. Residues: CASSLPRLAGGFTDTQYF.

This clonotype occurred a few times. The gene calls are TRBV20-1 and TRBJ2-7; 7 positions match TRBD2. CDR3 length equals 14 residues. Germline V lookup: CDR1 DFQATT, CDR2 SNEGSKA (reference sequence). The J segment lost 3 bases and the V segment lost 0 bases, leaving 5 bases of the junction unmatched. CDR3 in DNA: TGCAGTGCTAGAGATAGACTAGCAGACTACGAGCAGTACTTC. Translation: CSARDRLADYEQYF.

The sample holds a few counts of this clonotype. The chain uses TRBV10-3 and TRBJ2-3; D is uncertain. The CDR3 runs to 14 residues. From germline, CDR1 is ENHRY and CDR2 SYGVKD. V was clipped by 7 bases and J by 0 bases, with 11 bases between them. The CDR3 spells CAIMSPLSTDTQYF. In nucleotides, the CDR3 is TGTGCCATCATGAGTCCCCTTAGCACAGATACGCAGTATTTT.

The chain joins TRBV21-1 to TRBJ2-7; the listed D gene, TRBD2, was not tested against the DNA. TRBV21-1 is reported as a pseudogene. The CDR3 is 17 residues long. CDR3 region: CASSSTWTSGNPYERYF. The CDR3 coding sequence is TGTGCCAGCAGCAGTACCTGGACTAGCGGAAACCCCTACGAGCGGTACTTC.